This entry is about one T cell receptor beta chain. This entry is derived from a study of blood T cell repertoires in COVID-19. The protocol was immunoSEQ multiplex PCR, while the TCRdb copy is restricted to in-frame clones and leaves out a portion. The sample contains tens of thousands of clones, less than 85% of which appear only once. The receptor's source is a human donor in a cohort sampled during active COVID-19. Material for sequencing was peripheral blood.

The CDR3: CASSKSDRPSYGYTF. Here the CDR3 DNA reads TGTGCCAGCAGCAAATCGGACAGACCCAGCTATGGCTACACCTTC. The gene calls are TRBV11-2 and TRBJ1-2; TRBD1 might be the D (6 bases). The CDR3 contains 15 residues. Trimming left V 5 bases short and J 4 bases short, with 17 bases between. In germline, CDR1 is SGHAT, CDR2 FQNNGV.